The 29 T cell receptor beta chains below come from one sample, sequenced in a study of blood T cell repertoires in COVID-19. Profiling relied on immunoSEQ multiplex PCR, and the TCRdb table lists in-frame clones only, not all of them. This table has over 100,000 clones, almost 80% appearing once. The sample was peripheral blood. These receptors were collected from a man in his fifties or sixties with active or convalescent COVID-19.

J is TRBJ1-1 and V is TRBV7-9; D gene ambiguous. CDR3 length: 16 residues. From germline, CDR1 is SEHNR and CDR2 FQNEAQ (reference sequence). The V end lost 1 base, the J end lost 5 bases, and 17 bases lay between the germline ends. In DNA, the CDR3 is TGTGCCAGCAGCTTAGTTCCAATCGGTGGCGGGACTGAAGCTTTCTTT. Its translation is CASSLVPIGGGTEAFF.

The chain uses TRBV3-1 (or the pseudogene TRBV3-2) and TRBJ2-7; D may be TRBD2 (6 bases). Trimming took 1 base from V and 5 from J, leaving 15 bases between them. The germline V gene has CDR1 LGHDT and CDR2 YNNKEL (reference sequence). This CDR3 is 15 amino acids long. CDR3 in amino acids: CASSQGGGTGDEQYF. The DNA for the CDR3 is TGTGCCAGCAGCCAAGGGGGCGGGACGGGTGACGAGCAGTACTTC.

In its sample, this clone was seen once. The chain joins TRBV6-6 to TRBJ2-1, with a possible D match to TRBD2 (5 bases). CDR3 length equals 15 residues. Germline values: CDR1 MNHNY, CDR2 SVGAGI (reference sequence). V was shortened by 4 bases and J by 5 bases, with 15 bases between the two germline ends. The CDR3 region is CASSSRTVNHNEQFF. The CDR3 DNA follows: TGTGCCAGCAGTTCCAGGACTGTAAACCACAATGAGCAGTTCTTC.

This chain links TRBV6-5 with TRBJ2-1; D remains ambiguous. V gave up 4 bases and J gave up 6 bases, with 10 bases separating them. Looked up from germline, CDR1 is MNHEY and CDR2 is SVGAGI. The CDR3 is 13 amino acids. The CDR3: CASSLHPGNEQFF. The CDR3 DNA sequence: TGTGCCAGCAGTTTACACCCGGGCAATGAGCAGTTCTTC.

The chain joins TRBV5-6 to TRBJ2-7, with unresolved D. CDR3 length: 12 residues. Looked up from germline, CDR1 is SGHDT and CDR2 is YYEEEE. Between the trimmed V and J ends, which lost 0 bases and 6 bases, there was a span of 7 bases. CDR3: CASSLGPGEQYV. The DNA for the CDR3 is TGTGCCAGCAGCTTGGGGCCAGGCGAGCAGTACGTC.

The chain has TRBV28 and TRBJ1-5; 9 positions agree with TRBD1. J gave up 6 bases and V 6 bases, and 6 bases lay outside the gene matches. There are 14 residues in the CDR3. Germline values: CDR1 MDHEN, CDR2 SYDVKM. The CDR3 DNA reads as TGTGCCAGCAGGGTAGGACAGGGGATTCAGCCCCAGCATTTT. Protein product: CASRVGQGIQPQHF.

This sequence joins TRBV15 and TRBJ2-7; 10 positions match TRBD1. The CDR3 covers 16 residues. V lost 0 bases, J lost 4 bases, and 6 bases stayed unmatched. Germline loops: CDR1 LNHNV, CDR2 YYDKDF (reference sequence). Here the CDR3 reads CATSRDGGTGVYEQYF. The CDR3 coding sequence is TGTGCCACCAGCAGAGACGGAGGGACAGGGGTTTACGAGCAGTACTTC.

The V and J genes are TRBV19 and TRBJ2-1; possibly TRBD2 for D (6 bases). The germline V gene has CDR1 LNHDA and CDR2 SQIVND (reference sequence). Trimming removed 3 bases from V and 4 bases from J, with 10 bases in between. The CDR3 has 14 amino acids. CDR3 sequence reads: CASSMGGTYNEQFF. The CDR3 nucleotides are TGTGCCAGTAGTATGGGCGGGACTTACAATGAGCAGTTCTTC.

The chain employs TRBV6-5 and TRBJ2-1; 12 positions match TRBD1. Germline CDR1 is MNHEY and CDR2 is SVGAGI. This CDR3 has 15 residues. V lost 6 bases and J lost 2; bases outside the gene matches: 2. CDR3 nucleotide sequence: TGTGCCAGCAGAGGGGACAGGGGGCCCTACAATGAGCAGTTCTTC. Translation gives CASRGDRGPYNEQFF.

The chain combines TRBV24-1 with TRBJ1-2, with D maybe TRBD1 (6 bases). The CDR3 sequence is 16 residues long. The V gene lost 3 bases and the J gene lost 4 bases, with 17 bases spanning the gap. Germline CDR1 and CDR2: KGHDR and SFDVKD. The CDR3 spells CATSDRTGRGPYGYTF. The CDR3 nucleotides read TGTGCCACCAGTGATCGCACAGGGAGGGGACCCTATGGCTACACCTTC.

This chain links TRBV2 with TRBJ1-2; TRBD1 might be the D (6 bases). The CDR3 loop spans 15 amino acids. Trimming removed 5 bases from V and 7 bases from J, with 20 bases in between. The germline gives CDR1 SNHLY, CDR2 FYNNEI. CDR3 sequence reads: CASSPTGHPTSGYTF. CDR3 in DNA: TGTGCCAGCAGTCCGACAGGCCACCCCACTAGTGGCTACACCTTC.

J is TRBJ2-3 and V is TRBV6-5; perhaps TRBD2 as D (6 bases). CDR1 is MNHEY, CDR2 SVGAGI, per germline. Trimming pared 6 bases from V and 6 bases from J, leaving 13 bases between. This CDR3 has 13 residues. The CDR3 protein is CASSPTRADTQYF. CDR3 DNA sequence: TGTGCCAGCAGCCCGACTAGGGCCGATACGCAGTATTTT.

CDR3 sequence: CASSPPGRDEQYV. DNA of the CDR3: TGTGCCAGCAGCCCCCCTGGGAGAGACGAGCAGTACGTC. V usage is TRBV7-9 and J usage is TRBJ2-7; D might be TRBD2 (5 bases). The CDR3 consists of 13 residues. V was trimmed by 5 bases and J by 5 bases, leaving 13 bases between them. The germline V gene encodes CDR1 SEHNR and CDR2 FQNEAQ (reference sequence).

This clone was found a few times. The J gene is TRBJ1-2, the V gene TRBV28, with 10 bases lining up with TRBD1. The germline CDR1 and CDR2 sequences are MDHEN and SYDVKM. J was trimmed by 4 bases and V by 7 bases; bases with no gene match: 12. CDR3 size: 16 residues. The CDR3 DNA sequence: TGTGCCAGCAATAGGGACAGGGGCAGATATGGCTATGGCTACACCTTC. Translation gives CASNRDRGRYGYGYTF.

This rearrangement joins TRBV5-4 to TRBJ2-3; TRBD1 aligns across 7 bases. Germline CDR1 is SGHNT and CDR2 is YYREEE (reference sequence). This CDR3 has 13 amino acids. V was clipped by 6 bases and J by 4 bases; unmatched bases: 5. The CDR3 sequence is CASKDRVADTQYF. The DNA for the CDR3 is TGTGCCAGCAAAGACAGGGTGGCAGATACGCAGTATTTT.

The chain uses TRBV3-1 (or the pseudogene TRBV3-2) and TRBJ2-2; D may be TRBD2 (5 bases). The ends were cut back, 5 bases at V and 6 bases at J, with 13 bases in the middle. The CDR3 runs 14 residues. The V gene's germline CDR1 is LGHDT and CDR2 YNNKEL (reference sequence). CDR3 in amino acids: CASSYRRGSGELFF. Written as DNA, the CDR3 is TGTGCCAGCAGCTACAGAAGAGGGTCCGGGGAGCTGTTTTTT.

The sample holds one count of this clone. V gene TRBV4-2 combines with J gene TRBJ2-4, with D perhaps TRBD2 (6 bases). The CDR3 covers 18 residues. Per the germline V gene, CDR1 is LGHNA and CDR2 is YNFKEQ. V was clipped by 0 bases and J by 1 base, with 16 bases between them. The CDR3 region is CASSQDGTSRGAKNIQYF. In nucleotides, the CDR3 is TGTGCCAGCAGCCAAGACGGGACGTCCCGGGGGGCCAAAAACATTCAGTACTTC.

The chain links TRBV3-1 (or the pseudogene TRBV3-2) to TRBJ2-3; D may be TRBD1 (6 bases). V lost 0 bases and J 0 bases, leaving 10 bases between the germline ends. Looked up from germline, CDR1 is LGHDT and CDR2 is YNNKEL (reference sequence). The CDR3 length is 16 residues. This chain's CDR3 is CASSQDPGQSTDTQYF. The CDR3 DNA is TGTGCCAGCAGCCAAGATCCCGGACAGAGCACAGATACGCAGTATTTT.

V gene TRBV2 combines with J gene TRBJ1-1, with D hard to call. V lost 7 bases and J 2 bases, leaving 17 bases between the germline ends. The CDR3 consists of 15 residues. Germline V CDR1 and CDR2: SNHLY, FYNNEI. CDR3 loop: CASIPQPVINTEAFF. In DNA, the CDR3 is TGTGCCAGCATTCCTCAACCAGTAATCAACACTGAAGCTTTCTTT.

This clone occurred once. The chain couples TRBV7-2 to TRBJ2-7; 9 bases match TRBD2. V trimming: 4 bases; J trimming: 6 bases; junction bases outside the gene matches: 16. This CDR3 spans 17 amino acids. Per germline, CDR1 SGHTA and CDR2 FQGNSA. The CDR3 here is CASSWARGAGGGIEQYF. The CDR3 nucleotides read TGTGCCAGCAGCTGGGCTAGGGGAGCGGGAGGAGGGATCGAGCAGTACTTC.

A single count supports this clone. This chain connects TRBV19 to TRBJ1-4; 7 bases align to TRBD1. CDR3 length: 16 amino acids. Germline V gives CDR1 LNHDA, CDR2 SQIVND (reference sequence). V gave up 4 bases and J gave up 1 base; unmatched junction bases: 6. CDR3 sequence: CASSTGNRGTNEKLFF. The CDR3 coding sequence is TGTGCCAGTAGTACCGGAAACAGGGGAACTAATGAAAAACTGTTTTTT.

This rearrangement joins TRBV9 to TRBJ1-6; 9 nucleotides match TRBD1. The germline V gene has CDR1 SGDLS and CDR2 YYNGEE. The V and J ends lost 4 bases and 7 bases, in that order; junction bases with no gene match: 3. This CDR3 has 14 residues. CDR3 sequence: CASSPGTGNSPLHF. CDR3 nucleotides: TGTGCCAGCAGCCCGGGGACAGGGAATTCACCCCTCCACTTT. Together with reference TRBV9 and TRBJ1-6, the CDR3 gives the full variable domain: DSGVTQTPKHLITATGQRVTLRCSPRSGDLSVYWYQQSLDQGLQFLIQYYNGEERAKGNILERFSAQQFPDLHSELNLSSLELGDSALYFCASSPGTGNSPLHFGNGTRLTVT.

This chain uses TRBV28 with TRBJ1-5; D possibly corresponds to TRBD1 (6 bases). CDR3 length equals 16 residues. Germline assignment: CDR1 MDHEN and CDR2 SYDVKM. V shed 2 bases and J shed 7 bases, with 18 bases lying between them. The CDR3 protein is CASSLLRMTGAQPQHF. CDR3 bases: TGTGCCAGCAGTTTACTCCGAATGACAGGCGCACAGCCCCAGCATTTT.

This clone was detected a few times. The chain couples TRBV27 to TRBJ2-1; 9 positions match TRBD2. Unmatched junction bases numbered 10, after V lost 6 bases and J lost 16 bases. Germline V lookup: CDR1 MNHEY, CDR2 SMNVEV (reference sequence). This CDR3 region has 12 residues. In nucleotides, the CDR3 is TGTGCCAGCAGGAGGAGACTAGCGGAGGAATTCTTC. It translates to CASRRRLAEEFF.

This rearrangement joins TRBV11-3 to TRBJ1-4; D not certain. V was clipped by 8 bases and J by 7 bases, with 17 bases between them. There are 14 residues in the CDR3. CDR1 is SGHNT and CDR2 is YENEEA in the germline V gene. Here the CDR3 DNA reads TGTGCCAGCTCGCGGCCCTTTGTAGGTGAAAAACTGTTTTTT. This gives the protein CASSRPFVGEKLFF.

The genes are TRBV18 and TRBJ1-3; TRBD1 matches 8 bases. The CDR3 spans 18 residues. J lost 0 bases, V lost 2 bases, and 9 bases had no gene match. Germline V gene sequence: CDR1 KGHSH, CDR2 LQKENI. The CDR3 coding sequence is TGTGCCAGCTCACCAACGGGGGGACAGGCGTCCTCTGGAAACACCATATATTTT. This encodes CASSPTGGQASSGNTIYF.

The chain has TRBV5-5 and TRBJ1-5; D gene ambiguous. The CDR3 length is 17 residues. V was pared by 0 bases and J by 5 bases, with 18 bases between. Per the germline V gene, CDR1 is SGHKS and CDR2 is YYEKEE (reference sequence). The CDR3 spells CASSLVGSGGLHQPQHF. The CDR3 bases are TGTGCCAGCAGCTTGGTTGGCAGCGGAGGCCTCCATCAGCCCCAGCATTTT.

The chain links TRBV4-1 to TRBJ1-5; 10 positions agree with TRBD1. The germline gives CDR1 MGHRA, CDR2 YSYEKL. V lost 3 bases and J lost 7; bases outside the gene matches: 12. The CDR3 spans 17 residues. The CDR3 bases are TGCGCCAGCAGCCATACGGCCGGGACAGGGGAGAGGCAGCCCCAGCATTTT. This codes for CASSHTAGTGERQPQHF.

This clone was picked up a small number of times. This chain uses TRBV5-4 with TRBJ1-1; the D is unclear. Germline V CDR1 and CDR2: SGHNT, YYREEE (reference sequence). The CDR3 sequence is 13 residues long. Trimming pared 3 bases from V and 0 bases from J, leaving 6 bases between. Here the CDR3 DNA reads TGTGCCAGCAGCTCCACAGTGAACACTGAAGCTTTCTTT. The encoded protein is CASSSTVNTEAFF.